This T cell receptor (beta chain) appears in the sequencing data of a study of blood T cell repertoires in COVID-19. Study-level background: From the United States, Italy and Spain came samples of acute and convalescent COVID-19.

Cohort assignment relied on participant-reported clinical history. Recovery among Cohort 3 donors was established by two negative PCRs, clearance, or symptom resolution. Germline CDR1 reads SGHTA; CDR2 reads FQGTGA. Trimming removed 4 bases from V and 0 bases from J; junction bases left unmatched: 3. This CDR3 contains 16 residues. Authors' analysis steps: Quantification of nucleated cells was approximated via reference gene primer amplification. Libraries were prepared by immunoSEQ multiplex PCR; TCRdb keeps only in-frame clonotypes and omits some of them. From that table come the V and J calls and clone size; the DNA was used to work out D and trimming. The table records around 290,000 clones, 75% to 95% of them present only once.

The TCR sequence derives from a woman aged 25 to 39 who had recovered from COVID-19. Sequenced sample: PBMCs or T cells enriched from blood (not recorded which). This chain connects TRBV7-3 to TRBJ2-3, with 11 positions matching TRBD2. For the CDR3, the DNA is TGTGCCAGCAGCTCCAGACTAGCGGGAAGCACAGATACGCAGTATTTT. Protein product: CASSSRLAGSTDTQYF.